The 7 T cell receptor beta chains below all came from one sample that was sequenced in a study of cytomegalovirus exposure and HLA in healthy donors. The PCR made use of 60 Vbeta and 13 Jbeta primers. Assay: immunoSEQ multiplex PCR; the TCRdb copy retains only in-frame clones and omits some. The data hold about 140,000 clones, with about three quarters observed a single time. The sample comprised PBMCs. These TCRs come from a male donor in good health and CMV-seropositive.

The chain carries TRBV11-2 and TRBJ1-1; 9 bases fit TRBD1. Germline CDR1 reads SGHAT; CDR2 reads FQNNGV. The length of the CDR3 is 15 residues. The trim removed 5 bases at V and 1 base at J, leaving 5 bases unmatched. The CDR3: CASSTYRGQNTEAFF. In DNA, the CDR3 is TGTGCCAGCAGCACGTACAGGGGGCAGAACACTGAAGCTTTCTTT.

This rearrangement joins TRBV28 to TRBJ2-7; the D gene is possibly TRBD1 (5 bases). Germline values: CDR1 MDHEN, CDR2 SYDVKM. The length of the CDR3 is 14 residues. Trimming removed 6 bases from V and 1 base from J, with 13 bases in between. The CDR3, as DNA: TGTGCCAGCAGCGTTACAGGAGTTTCCTACGAGCAGTACTTC. Translation: CASSVTGVSYEQYF. Drawing the rest from reference TRBV28 and TRBJ2-7, the complete variable domain is DVKVTQSSRYLVKRTGEKVFLECVQDMDHENMFWYRQDPGLGLRLIYFSYDVKMKEKGDIPEGYSVSREKKERFSLILESASTNQTSMYLCASSVTGVSYEQYFGPGTRLTVT.

The chain uses TRBV30 and TRBJ1-1; D remains unclear. CDR3 size: 13 residues. The germline gives CDR1 GTSNPN, CDR2 SVGIG (reference sequence). With 5 bases removed from V and 0 bases from J, the gap between germline ends came to 10 bases. The CDR3 region has the DNA TGTGCCTGGGACTATAGGATGAACACTGAAGCTTTCTTT. Amino acids: CAWDYRMNTEAFF.

CDR3 DNA: TGTGCCAGCAGCCGCCAGGGAGGGAGAGAGACCCAGTACTTC. This codes for CASSRQGGRETQYF. J is TRBJ2-5 and V is TRBV7-2, with TRBD2 matching over 7 bases. The CDR3 spans 14 residues. Germline CDR1 reads SGHTA; CDR2 reads FQGNSA. After removal of 5 bases from V and 4 bases from J, the junction contained 7 bases not matched to a gene.

The genes are TRBV27 and TRBJ2-2, with D perhaps matching TRBD2 (6 bases). The V and J ends lost 3 bases and 4 bases respectively, with 9 bases between them. Germline loops: CDR1 MNHEY, CDR2 SMNVEV (reference sequence). The length of the CDR3 is 14 residues. Here the CDR3 DNA reads TGTGCCAGCAGTTTCCGGACTACCACCGGGGAGCTGTTTTTT. Translated: CASSFRTTTGELFF.

A single count supports this clone. V gene TRBV28 combines with J gene TRBJ1-2; 10 bases align to TRBD1. From germline, CDR1 is MDHEN and CDR2 SYDVKM. The CDR3 spans 14 residues. J lost 8 bases, V lost 2 bases, and 5 bases had no gene match. This chain's CDR3 is CASSLGTGVRGYTF. CDR3 nucleotide sequence: TGTGCCAGCAGTTTAGGGACAGGGGTCCGAGGCTACACCTTC.

The chain is built from TRBV9 and TRBJ2-5, with D possibly TRBD2 on 5 matching bases. The CDR3 has 15 residues. The ends were cut back, 4 bases at V and 2 bases at J, with 15 bases in the middle. The germline V gene has CDR1 SGDLS and CDR2 YYNGEE. The CDR3 DNA reads TGTGCCAGCAGCCGATCCGGGAACCGACAAGAGACCCAGTACTTC. This codes for CASSRSGNRQETQYF.